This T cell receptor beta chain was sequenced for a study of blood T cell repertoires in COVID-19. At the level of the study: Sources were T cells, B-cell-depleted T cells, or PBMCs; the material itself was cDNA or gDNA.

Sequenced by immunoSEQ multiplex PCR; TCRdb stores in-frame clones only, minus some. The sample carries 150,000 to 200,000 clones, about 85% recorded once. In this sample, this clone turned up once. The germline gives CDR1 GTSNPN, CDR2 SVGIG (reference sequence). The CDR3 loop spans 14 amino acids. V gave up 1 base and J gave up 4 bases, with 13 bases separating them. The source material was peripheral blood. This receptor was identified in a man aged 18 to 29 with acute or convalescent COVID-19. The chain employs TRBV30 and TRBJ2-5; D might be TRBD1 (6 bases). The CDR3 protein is CAWSGIRGRETQYF. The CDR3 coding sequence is TGTGCCTGGAGTGGGATCAGGGGCAGAGAGACCCAGTACTTC. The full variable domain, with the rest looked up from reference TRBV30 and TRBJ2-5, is SQTIHQWPATLVQPVGSPLSLECTVEGTSNPNLYWYRQAAGRGLQLLFYSVGIGQISSEVPQNLSASRPQDRQFILSSKKLLLSDSGFYLCAWSGIRGRETQYFGPGTRLLVL.